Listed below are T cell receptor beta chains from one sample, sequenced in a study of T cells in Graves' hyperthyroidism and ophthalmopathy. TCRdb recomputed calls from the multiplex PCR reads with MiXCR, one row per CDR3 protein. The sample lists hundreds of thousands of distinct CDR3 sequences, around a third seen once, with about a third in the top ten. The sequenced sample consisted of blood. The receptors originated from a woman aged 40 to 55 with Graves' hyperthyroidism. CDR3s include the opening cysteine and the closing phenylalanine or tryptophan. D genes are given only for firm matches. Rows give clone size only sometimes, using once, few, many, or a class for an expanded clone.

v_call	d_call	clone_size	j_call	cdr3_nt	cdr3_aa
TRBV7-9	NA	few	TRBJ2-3	TGTGCCAGCAGCTTCGGGACTAGCACAGATACGCAGTATTTT	CASSFGTSTDTQYF
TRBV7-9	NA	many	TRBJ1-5	TGTGCCAGCAGCTTAGAAACAGTTAGCAATCAGCCCCAGCATTTT	CASSLETVSNQPQHF
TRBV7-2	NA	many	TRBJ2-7	TGTGCCAGCAGCTTAGCTGGGTCCCACGAGCAGTACTTC	CASSLAGSHEQYF
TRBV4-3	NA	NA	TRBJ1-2	TGCGCCAGCAGCCAAGATCTAGTGGCCGGCTATGGCTACACCTTC	CASSQDLVAGYGYTF
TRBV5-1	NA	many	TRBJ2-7	TGCGCCAGCAGCTTGGTGCCAGGAGGATCCTACGAGCAGTACTTC	CASSLVPGGSYEQYF
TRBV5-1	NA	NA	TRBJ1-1	TGCGCCAGCAGCGCGGGACTGATGAACACTGAAGCTTTCTTT	CASSAGLMNTEAFF
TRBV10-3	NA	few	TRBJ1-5	TGTGCCATCAGTGATGGGGACTTAATCCAGCCCCAGCATTTT	CAISDGDLIQPQHF
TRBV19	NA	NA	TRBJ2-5	TGTGCCAGTAGTACTGAGGGCGGAGCCCAGTACTTC	CASSTEGGAQYF
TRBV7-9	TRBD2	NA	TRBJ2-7	TGTGCCAGCAGCTCACTAGCGGGAGGGCCGTCCGGGGAGCAGTACTTC	CASSSLAGGPSGEQYF
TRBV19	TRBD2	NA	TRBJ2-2	TGTGCCAGTAGTATAGGGACTAGCGGCCTTACCGGGGAGCTGTTTTTT	CASSIGTSGLTGELFF
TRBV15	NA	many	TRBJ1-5	TGTGCCACCAGCAATAAGGGTAGTTGGGGGCCCCAGCATTTT	CATSNKGSWGPQHF
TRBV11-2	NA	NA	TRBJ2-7	TGTGCCAGCAAAGGGGGCGAGCAGTACTTC	CASKGGEQYF
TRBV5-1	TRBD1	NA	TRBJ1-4	TGCGCCAGCAGCTTGGAACAGGGGGCTTCCGAAAAACTGTTTTTT	CASSLEQGASEKLFF
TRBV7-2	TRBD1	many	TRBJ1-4	TGTGCCAGCAGCCTATCCGGGACAGGGAGGGAAAAACTGTTTTTT	CASSLSGTGREKLFF
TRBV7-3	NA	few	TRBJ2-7	TGTGCCAGCAGCTTTAAGGGGCCGGTTTGGAGTACCTACGAGCAGTACTTC	CASSFKGPVWSTYEQYF
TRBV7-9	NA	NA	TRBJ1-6	TGTGCCAGCAGTATTAGGGACTATAATTCACCCCTCCACTTT	CASSIRDYNSPLHF
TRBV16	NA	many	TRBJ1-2	TGTGCCAGCAGCCTAGTGGGGGCCGACTATGGCTACACCTTC	CASSLVGADYGYTF
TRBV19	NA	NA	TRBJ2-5	TGTGCCAGTAGTGCTCAGACAGCTCAAGGCCAAGAGACCCAGTACTTC	CASSAQTAQGQETQYF
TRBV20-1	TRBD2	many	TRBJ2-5	TGCAGTGCGGGTCGTGGGCGGGAGGGTGGAGAGACCCAGTACTTC	CSAGRGREGGETQYF
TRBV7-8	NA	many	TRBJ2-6	TGTGCCAGCAGCTTATCTGGGCAGCCGAGCTCTGGGGCCAACGTCCTGACTTTC	CASSLSGQPSSGANVLTF
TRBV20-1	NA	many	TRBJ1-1	TGCAGTGCTAGTAACGGGGGCACTGAAGCTTTCTTT	CSASNGGTEAFF
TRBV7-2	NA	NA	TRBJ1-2	TGTGCCAGCAGCTTAGGTTGGCAGGGCCTTGACGACTACACCTTC	CASSLGWQGLDDYTF
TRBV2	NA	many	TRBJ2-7	TGTGCCAGCAGTGGTAACAGGGCCTCCTACGAGCAGTACTTC	CASSGNRASYEQYF
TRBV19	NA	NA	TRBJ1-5	TGTGCCAGTAGTATAGAACGGGACACCCGCTATAGCAATCAGCCCCAGCATTTT	CASSIERDTRYSNQPQHF
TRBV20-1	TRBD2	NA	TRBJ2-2	TGCAGTGCTAGAAAGACTAGCGGCGCGAACACCGGGGAGCTGTTTTTT	CSARKTSGANTGELFF
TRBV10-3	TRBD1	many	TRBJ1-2	TGTGCCATCAGTGTTCGGGCAGGGGGCCAGTATGGCTACACCTTC	CAISVRAGGQYGYTF
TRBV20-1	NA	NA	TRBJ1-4	TGCAGTGCTATGGGGCTAGCGGGGACCGTGGGAGAAAAACTGTTTTTT	CSAMGLAGTVGEKLFF
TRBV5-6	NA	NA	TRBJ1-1	TGTGCCAGCAGCTTGGCCATGACTCCCACTGAAGCTTTCTTT	CASSLAMTPTEAFF
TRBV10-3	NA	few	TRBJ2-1	TGTGCCATCATGACCGAGAAAGAGCAGTTCTTC	CAIMTEKEQFF
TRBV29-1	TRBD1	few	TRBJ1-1	TGCAGCGCAGCCGGACAGGGGAACACTGAAGCTTTCTTT	CSAAGQGNTEAFF
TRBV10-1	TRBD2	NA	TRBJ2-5	TGCGCCAGCAGTGATCCTAGCGGCAGCTCCCAAGAGACCCAGTACTTC	CASSDPSGSSQETQYF
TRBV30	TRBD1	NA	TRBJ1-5	TGTGCCTGGAGTGCGGGACAGGGTGGACAGCCCCAGCATTTT	CAWSAGQGGQPQHF
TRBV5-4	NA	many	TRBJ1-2	TGTGCCAGCAGCTCATCAAGAGATTATGGCTACACCTTC	CASSSSRDYGYTF
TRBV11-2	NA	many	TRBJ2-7	TGTGCCAGCAGCTTAGGGGGTGCCGAGCAGTACTTC	CASSLGGAEQYF
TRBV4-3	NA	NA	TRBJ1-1	TGCGCCAGCAGCCAAGAAATGGGTAAAGCTTTCTTT	CASSQEMGKAFF
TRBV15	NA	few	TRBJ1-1	TGTGCCACCAGGGCGAACACTGAAGCTTTCTTT	CATRANTEAFF